This is a list of T cell receptor beta chains from one sample in a study of technical replicates of blood from a handful of donors. Sequencing used immunoSEQ multiplex PCR; TCRdb keeps in-frame clones, though not all of them. The table shows 9,000 to 15,000 clones, with roughly 93% occurring only once. The material sequenced was PBMCs. The source of these receptors is a human donor in good health. The CDR3 runs from the conserved cysteine through the conserved F or W. D genes are given only for firm matches. Clone size is stated in some rows and not others, as once, few, many or a class when expanded.

d_call	v_call	j_call	clone_size	cdr3_nt	cdr3_aa
-	TRBV7-6	TRBJ1-1	-	TGTGCCAGCAGCCCGGAGGGTAGACCGGGGGCTGAAGCTTTCTTT	CASSPEGRPGAEAFF
TRBD2	TRBV9	TRBJ2-5	-	TGTGCCAGCAGCGTAGGACTAGCCCAAGAGACCCAGTACTTC	CASSVGLAQETQYF
TRBD1	TRBV7-9	TRBJ2-6	-	TGTGCCACGCCCCCCGAAACCGGGACAGCCCACTCTGGGGCCAACGTCCTGACTTTC	CATPPETGTAHSGANVLTF
TRBD1	TRBV19	TRBJ2-1	-	TGTGCCAGTAGCCCACAGGGGGATGAGCAGTTCTTC	CASSPQGDEQFF
TRBD1	TRBV6-4	TRBJ2-3	-	TGTGCCAGCAGTGACTCGACAGGGGGCGCAGATACGCAGTATTTT	CASSDSTGGADTQYF
TRBD1	TRBV7-8	TRBJ1-2	-	TGTGCCAGCAGCTCGGGACAGGGGCCATATGGCTACACCTTC	CASSSGQGPYGYTF
-	TRBV5-4	TRBJ2-3	-	TGTGCCAGCAGCTTGGACTTCGGGGGCACAGATACGCAGTATTTT	CASSLDFGGTDTQYF
TRBD1	TRBV19	TRBJ1-1	once	TGTGCCAGTAGTATACTGACAGGGGACACTGAAGCTTTCTTT	CASSILTGDTEAFF
TRBD2	TRBV6-1	TRBJ2-5	-	TGTGCCAGCAGTGAACATATACTAGCGGGAGAAGAGACCCAGTACTTC	CASSEHILAGEETQYF
TRBD1	TRBV2	TRBJ2-7	-	TGTGCCAGCAGTGGACAGGGGTCCTCCTACGAGCAGTACTTC	CASSGQGSSYEQYF
-	TRBV2	TRBJ2-5	-	TGTGCCAGCAGTGAACTAAGTGGGGCCCAAGAGACCCAGTACTTC	CASSELSGAQETQYF
-	TRBV4-1	TRBJ2-7	-	TGCGCCAGCAGCCGAGATCCATCCTACGAGCAGTACTTC	CASSRDPSYEQYF
-	TRBV30	TRBJ1-3	-	TGTGCCTGGAGTGTCTGGCAGGGCGGTGCTGGAAACACCATATATTTT	CAWSVWQGGAGNTIYF
-	TRBV10-3	TRBJ2-3	-	TGTGCCATCGCGGGGACCCCTACAACTGGAGATACGCAGTATTTT	CAIAGTPTTGDTQYF
-	TRBV7-6	TRBJ2-5	-	TGTGCCAGCAGCCGACTTGGAGGTGGGAGACTCCAAGAGACCCAGTACTTC	CASSRLGGGRLQETQYF
-	TRBV7-9	TRBJ2-1	-	TGTGCCAGCAGCTTATTAACTAGCCTCAATGAGCAGTTCTTC	CASSLLTSLNEQFF
-	TRBV28	TRBJ1-5	-	TGTGCCAGTACCGGGGGGGGGAGCAATCAGCCCCAGCATTTT	CASTGGGSNQPQHF
-	TRBV18	TRBJ2-5	-	TGTGCCAGCTCACCTTCAGGGGTAGAGACCCAGTACTTC	CASSPSGVETQYF
-	TRBV6-5	TRBJ1-5	few	TGTGCCAGCAGTTTACAGGGTGCCGGGGGCAATCAGCCCCAGCATTTT	CASSLQGAGGNQPQHF
TRBD1	TRBV30	TRBJ1-4	-	TGTGCCTGGAAGACAGGGGTTGTTGAAAAACTGTTTTTT	CAWKTGVVEKLFF
-	TRBV29-1	TRBJ2-1	-	TGCAGCGTTAGAAAGACAAATTACAATGAGCAGTTCTTC	CSVRKTNYNEQFF
-	TRBV6-6	TRBJ2-3	-	TGTGCCAGCAGTACCCTTTGGGGCCACACAGATACGCAGTATTTT	CASSTLWGHTDTQYF
-	TRBV25-1	TRBJ2-2	-	TGTGCCAGCAGTCTTGACAGTAACACCGGGGAGCTGTTTTTT	CASSLDSNTGELFF
-	TRBV5-1	TRBJ2-1	-	TGCGCCAGCGGCGGGACAGACTACAATGAGCAGTTCTTC	CASGGTDYNEQFF
-	TRBV6-6	TRBJ2-1	-	TGTGCCAGCAGTTACTCGCAGGGCAATGAGCAGTTCTTC	CASSYSQGNEQFF
-	TRBV2	TRBJ1-1	-	TGTGCCAGCAGTGCGCAGGGTACGGACACTGAAGCTTTCTTT	CASSAQGTDTEAFF
-	TRBV5-5	TRBJ2-4	-	TGTGCCAGCAGCTCGAGTGCGGGCATTCAGTACTTC	CASSSSAGIQYF
TRBD2	TRBV10-1	TRBJ2-3	-	TGCGCCAGCAGTGAGAGGGCGGGAGCGGGAGATACGCAGTATTTT	CASSERAGAGDTQYF
TRBD2	TRBV18	TRBJ2-7	-	TGTGCCAGCTCACCATCCGCTAGCGGAACCTACGAGCAGTACTTC	CASSPSASGTYEQYF
TRBD1	TRBV5-3	TRBJ1-2	-	TGTGCCAGAAGTTGTGGACAGGGGACGGTAAACTATGGCTACACCTTC	CARSCGQGTVNYGYTF
TRBD2	TRBV10-3	TRBJ2-3	-	TGTGCCATAAATAGCGGGAGTCGGACAGATACGCAGTATTTT	CAINSGSRTDTQYF
-	TRBV6-1	TRBJ1-5	-	TGTGCCAGCAGCTTCAATCAGCCCCAGCATTTT	CASSFNQPQHF
TRBD2	TRBV6-5	TRBJ2-1	-	TGTGCCAGCAGCCGGGGGGAGATCGATGAGCAGTTCTTC	CASSRGEIDEQFF
TRBD2	TRBV19	TRBJ2-7	-	TGTGCCAGTAGTAAGGGACTAGCGGTCCCCGAGCAGTACTTC	CASSKGLAVPEQYF
-	TRBV28	TRBJ2-2	-	TGTGCCAGCAGTTTTGGGAGCGGGGAGCTGTTTTTT	CASSFGSGELFF
TRBD2	TRBV5-5	TRBJ2-1	once	TGTGCCAGCAGCTTGGGCCGCGGGAGGTCTGTTAATGAGCAGTTCTTC	CASSLGRGRSVNEQFF
TRBD1	TRBV27	TRBJ1-2	-	TGTGCCAGCAGTACTCGGACAGGGGGATATGGCTACACCTTC	CASSTRTGGYGYTF
-	TRBV18	TRBJ1-1	once	TGTGCCAGCTCACCACGTGAAGTGAGGAATACTGAAGCTTTCTTT	CASSPREVRNTEAFF
-	TRBV19	TRBJ2-3	-	TGTGCCAGTAGTATTGCGTTTAATAGCGGCACAGATACGCAGTATTTT	CASSIAFNSGTDTQYF
-	TRBV9	TRBJ2-2	-	TGTGCCAGCAGCATCCAGACGAACACCGGGGAGCTGTTTTTT	CASSIQTNTGELFF